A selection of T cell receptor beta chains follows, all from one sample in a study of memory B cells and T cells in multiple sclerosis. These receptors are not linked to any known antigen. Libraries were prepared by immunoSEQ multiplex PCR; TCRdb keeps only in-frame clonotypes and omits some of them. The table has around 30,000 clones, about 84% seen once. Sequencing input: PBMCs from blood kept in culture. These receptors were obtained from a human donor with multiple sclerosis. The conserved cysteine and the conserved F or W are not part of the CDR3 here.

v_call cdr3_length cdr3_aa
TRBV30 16 AWSGPVPQREFQETQY
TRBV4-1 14 ASSQDRARSNTEAF
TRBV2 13 ASSPLPRGDYEQY
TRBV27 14 ASSPGSAIGLNEQF
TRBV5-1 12 ASSFPGGGETQY
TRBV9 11 ASSAAHGYGYT
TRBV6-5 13 ASSYYPEGLGGYT
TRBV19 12 ASSEGQSNSPLH
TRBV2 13 ASRKVAGDTGELF
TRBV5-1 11 ASSPSSYNEQF
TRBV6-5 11 ASTTVRDTEAF
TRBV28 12 ASLTSGLYNEQF
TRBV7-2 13 ASSLSGQGNYGYT
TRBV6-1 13 ASSENRGGDEKLF
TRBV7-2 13 ASSLASSGKETQY
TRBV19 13 ASSVSLAGNNEQF
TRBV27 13 ASSFRPVGTDTQY
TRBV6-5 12 ASRLTGGEFKAF
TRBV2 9 ATRQNNEQF
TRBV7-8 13 ASTRSGGAFYEQY
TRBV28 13 ASSQLPDRGDGYT
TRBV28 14 ASRGTSGNSYNEQF
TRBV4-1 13 ASSQEDLGGYEQY
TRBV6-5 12 ASSYAPIGGELF
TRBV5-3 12 ARSQTGARTEAF
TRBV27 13 ASSLSSAKNQPQH
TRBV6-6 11 ASSYSTMGLGY